The T cell receptor beta chain described here comes from a study of neoadjuvant nivolumab and ipilimumab in lung cancer. Germline trimming cut 4 bases from V and 5 bases from J; bases unmatched to any gene: 17. The CDR3 is 18 residues long. CDR1 is MGHRA and CDR2 is YSYEKL in the germline V gene. Some clones are missing from TCRdb's copy, which holds only in-frame ones; the method was immunoSEQ multiplex PCR. The sample records about 23,000 clones, 82% being singletons. The chain joins TRBV4-1 to TRBJ2-7; TRBD2 agrees at 10 bases. This material consisted of peripheral blood, taken before neoadjuvant nivolumab, alone or with ipilimumab. The sequence was obtained from an adult with non-small cell lung cancer. In DNA, the CDR3 is TGCGCCAGCAGCCCCGGCCCGGCTAGCGGGAGAATTAAGGACGAGCAGTACTTC. It translates to CASSPGPASGRIKDEQYF.